This TCR beta chain comes out of a study of tumor-infiltrating lymphocytes in localized non-small cell lung cancer. Whole-study findings and limits: No link was found between tumor T-cell fraction and recurrence-free survival.

This clone appeared a few times. Its antigen is unknown. Repertoires were generated with immunoSEQ multiplex PCR, while TCRdb's copy carries only in-frame clones and drops some. Among 4,000 to 6,000 clones listed, 66% were seen once. This CDR3 contains 15 residues. Germline-derived CDR1 and CDR2 are SGDLS and YYNGEE. Trimming cost V 0 bases and J 1 base, with 7 bases left between them. This chain uses TRBV9 with TRBJ2-2; the D gene is possibly TRBD1 (6 bases). Sequenced sample: lung tumor tissue. The receptor was isolated from a human donor with non-small cell lung cancer. This CDR3 is CASSVAGQNTGELFF. CDR3 DNA sequence: TGTGCCAGCAGCGTAGCGGGACAGAACACCGGGGAGCTGTTTTTT.